What follows describes a single TCR beta chain. The table lists this clonotype with many counts. Its antigen target is currently unknown. Qualities for individual bases were not recorded, and no much larger clone is one base off. This sample was taken from a study of T-cell reconstitution after alpha-beta-depleted transplantation in children (dated by TCRdb to 2016 to 2017). The study in broad terms: Using TCR repertoire profiling, the study quantitatively followed how T-cell immune reconstitution unfolded in children after TCRalphabeta/CD19-depleted allogeneic hematopoietic cell transplantation.

Library generation was performed with PCR. The data were produced on an Illumina HiSeq 2500. TCR library preparation used molecular barcoding, with unique molecular identifiers applied to normalize quantification of the TCRbeta repertoire. TCRdb ran its own pipeline on the public reads, namely fastp trimming at Q25 and MiXCR clone calling, and kept in-frame beta chains. Each record represents a unique CDR3 protein, reported with the most common genes and DNA among its rows. This sample has hundreds of thousands of distinct CDR3 sequences in its table, and around 13% of those were observed once. The ten largest account for about 0.77% of the sample. Study-wide conclusions, independent of this receptor: The frequencies of hyperexpanded clones fell over the following months, and after one year, T-cell counts and TCRbeta diversity were mostly attributed to newly produced T cells. About two months after transplant, the apparently early recovery of alphabetaT-cell counts reportedly depended on just several hundred clones that had expanded rapidly and came from non-depleted graft cells. In some patients, high TCRbeta diversity at day 60 was attributed to recipient T cells and intrathymic progenitors that had survived conditioning.

Explained via the paper, the treatment or condition label denotes: allogeneic hematopoietic cell transplantation with graft depleted of TCRalphabeta T cells and CD19 B cells. TCRalphabeta/CD19-depleted allogeneic hematopoietic cell grafts were given to the transplant recipients, all of whom were children. Taken from cysteine to phenylalanine, the CDR3 has 14 residues. The read is trimmed to its CDR3 DNA, 42 bases read in frame from base 1. Germline trimming amounts to 4 bases on V and 4 bases on J, with 0 as the count of junction bases outside the gene matches. In the germline V gene, CDR1 corresponds to ENHRY and CDR2 to SYGVKD.

Sequences were derived from PBMCs, sampled before TCRalphabeta/CD19-depleted stem cell transplant. The chain is assembled from TRBV10-3 and TRBJ2-1; 11 central nucleotides agree with TRBD2. This TCR derives from a girl aged 2 to 9 with congenital amegakaryocytic thrombocytopenia, due to receive a stem cell transplant. In nucleotides, the sequence is TGTGCCATCAGTGGGACTAGCGGGTACAATGAGCAGTTCTTC. This is translated as CAISGTSGYNEQFF.